A single sample gave rise to the 14 T cell receptor beta chains below, sequenced in a study of blood T cells in healthy people across ages. A J-beta primer mix and a sample-barcoded 5' primer were used in a second PCR of roughly 7 to 12 cycles. TCRdb re-analysed the 5' RACE reads in MiXCR, keeping a single row per CDR3 protein. This sample has 850,000 to 950,000 distinct CDR3 sequences; 25% to 30% occur once, and the top ten carry about 18%. Input material: blood. The receptors were gathered from a woman over 75 in good health.

This clonotype was seen a handful of times. The J gene is TRBJ2-3, the V gene TRBV6-1, with D perhaps matching TRBD1 (6 bases). V shed 4 bases and J shed 3 bases, with 14 bases lying between them. CDR1 is MNHNS and CDR2 is SASEGT in the germline V gene. The CDR3 has 15 amino acids. In nucleotides, the CDR3 is TGTGCCAGCAGTGTACCCAGGGGAAGGACAGATACGCAGTATTTT. This sequence encodes CASSVPRGRTDTQYF.

CDR3 sequence (DNA): TGCGCCAGCAGCCAAGAGCGGACAGGAACCTACAATGAGCAGTTCTTC. It is translated as CASSQERTGTYNEQFF. The J gene is TRBJ2-1, the V gene TRBV4-1; TRBD1 matches 7 bases. The germline gives CDR1 MGHRA, CDR2 YSYEKL. The CDR3 runs 16 residues. Losses at the gene ends were 0 bases for V and 2 bases for J; bases not matched to a gene: 4.

The sample holds many counts of this clonotype. The genes are TRBV4-1 and TRBJ1-2; tentative D call: TRBD1 (5 bases). Germline V lookup: CDR1 MGHRA, CDR2 YSYEKL. Trimming left V 0 bases short and J 4 bases short, with 9 bases between. The CDR3 is 14 amino acids. CDR3 nucleotides: TGCGCCAGCAGCCAAGATAGGGGTGCCTATGGCTACACCTTC. It codes for CASSQDRGAYGYTF.

This clonotype was seen ten or more times. The rearrangement uses TRBV21-1 and TRBJ2-3. TRBV21-1 is a recognized pseudogene. The CDR3 is 13 amino acids. This CDR3 is CASSTLGTDTQYF. The DNA of the CDR3 is TGTGCCAGCTCCACCTTAGGAACAGATACGCAGTATTTT.

This clonotype appeared many times. The chain has TRBV29-1 and TRBJ2-6; D is unresolved. This CDR3 is 13 amino acids long. Trimming left V 6 bases short and J 0 bases short, with 6 bases between. Germline-derived CDR1 and CDR2 are SQVTM and ANQGSEA. This CDR3 is CSVTVSGANVLTF. CDR3 bases: TGCAGCGTAACTGTCTCTGGGGCCAACGTCCTGACTTTC.

In its sample, this clonotype was seen many times. V is TRBV20-1 and J is TRBJ2-3, with D possibly called TRBD1 or TRBD2 (5 bases each). V lost 6 bases, J lost 0 bases, and 13 bases lay in between. In germline, CDR1 is DFQATT, CDR2 SNEGSKA (reference sequence). This CDR3 comprises 14 residues. The CDR3 spells CSAKTGPSTDTQYF. The CDR3 nucleotides read TGCAGTGCCAAGACGGGGCCTAGCACAGATACGCAGTATTTT.

The table lists this clonotype with many counts. The rearrangement uses TRBV20-1 and TRBJ2-3; D perhaps matches TRBD2 (6 bases). Germline CDR1 and CDR2: DFQATT and SNEGSKA (reference sequence). Deletions cut 0 bases from V and 0 bases from J, with 10 bases between. The length of the CDR3 is 15 residues. The CDR3 nucleotides read TGCAGTGCTAGAGATCTACGGGGGAGCACAGATACGCAGTATTTT. As protein: CSARDLRGSTDTQYF.

The chain recombines TRBV4-1 with TRBJ1-3, with D possibly TRBD1 on 5 matching bases. The ends were cut back, 2 bases at V and 1 base at J, with 9 bases in the middle. From germline, CDR1 is MGHRA and CDR2 YSYEKL. The CDR3 has 15 amino acids. The CDR3 region is CASSQNQGSGNTIYF. DNA for the CDR3: TGCGCCAGCAGCCAAAACCAGGGATCTGGAAACACCATATATTTT.

A word on this clonotype: One base away lies a much larger clone, so this may be a sequencing read error. The CDR3 DNA reads as TGCGCCAGCAGTCAGGGGGACAAATTCCAAGAGACCCAGTTCTTC. Its protein product is CASSQGDKFQETQFF. The chain combines TRBV10-1 with TRBJ2-5, with TRBD1 matching over 7 bases. The DNA end favors TRBJ2-1, so the J call may be wrong. CDR3 length: 15 amino acids. Germline V lookup: CDR1 WNHNN, CDR2 SYGVQD (reference sequence).

This clonotype was seen at least ten times. The chain recombines TRBV10-3 with TRBJ2-7; TRBD2 agrees at 13 bases. The germline gives CDR1 ENHRY, CDR2 SYGVKD. CDR3 length: 16 residues. J lost 2 bases, V lost 4 bases, and 5 bases had no gene match. The CDR3 spells CAISGLAGGIPYEQYF. The DNA for the CDR3 is TGTGCCATCAGTGGACTAGCGGGGGGAATACCCTACGAGCAGTACTTC.

This clonotype has at least ten counts. The V and J genes are TRBV18 and TRBJ2-7; D unresolved. The length of the CDR3 is 11 residues. The germline V and J ends were trimmed by 6 bases and 5 bases, with 8 bases remaining between them. Germline V CDR1 and CDR2: KGHSH, LQKENI. In DNA, the CDR3 is TGTGCCAGCTCCCCCATCGACGAGCAGTACTTC. Amino acid sequence: CASSPIDEQYF. Full variable domain (outside the CDR3, taken from reference TRBV18 and TRBJ2-7): NAGVMQNPRHLVRRRGQEARLRCSPMKGHSHVYWYRQLPEEGLKFMVYLQKENIIDESGMPKERFSAEFPKEGPSILRIQQVVRGDSAAYFCASSPIDEQYFGPGTRLTVT.

V is TRBV3-1 and J is TRBJ1-1, with 9 bases matching TRBD1. V lost 2 bases and J lost 4; bases outside the gene matches: 5. Germline-derived CDR1 and CDR2 are LGHDT and YNNKEL (reference sequence). The CDR3 loop spans 15 amino acids. The CDR3: CASSQRRTGATEAFF. Written as DNA, the CDR3 is TGTGCCAGCAGCCAACGCCGGACAGGGGCCACTGAAGCTTTCTTT. The full variable domain, in which reference TRBV3-1 and TRBJ1-1 provide the parts outside the CDR3, is DTAVSQTPKYLVTQMGNDKSIKCEQNLGHDTMYWYKQDSKKFLKIMFSYNNKELIINETVPNRFSPKSPDKAHLNLHINSLELGDSAVYFCASSQRRTGATEAFFGQGTRLTVV.

The table lists this clonotype with many counts. The rearrangement joins TRBV6-2 or TRBV6-3 to TRBJ2-7; D is ambiguous. Trimming left V 1 base short and J 7 bases short, with 5 bases between. This CDR3 spans 11 amino acids. The germline CDR1 and CDR2 sequences are MNHEY and SVGEGT. CDR3 sequence reads: CASSYFNEQYF. The CDR3 region has the DNA TGTGCCAGCAGTTACTTTAATGAGCAGTACTTC.

The rearrangement uses TRBV20-1 and TRBJ2-5; D not resolved. Germline CDR1 is DFQATT and CDR2 is SNEGSKA (reference sequence). This CDR3 contains 14 residues. V was trimmed by 6 bases and J by 2 bases, leaving 16 bases between them. For the CDR3, the DNA is TGCAGTGCCCATCCTACGGTGGGACAAGAGACCCAGTACTTC. This encodes CSAHPTVGQETQYF.